The clone carrying this T cell receptor beta chain was observed at least ten times. Its specificity is unknown. Building the TCR beta libraries relied on iRepertoire HTBI primers, and CDR3 regions underwent Arm-PCR. TCRdb re-analysed the multiplex PCR reads in MiXCR, keeping a single row per CDR3 protein. Seen here are about 220,000 distinct CDR3 sequences, 15% to 20% observed once, and the top ten hold approximately 20%. The data were obtained in a study of regulatory T cells in long-lasting Graves disease. Findings of the study overall: Patients with persistent Graves' had lower TCR diversity than newly diagnosed patients.

Time point here: newly diagnosed GD, antithyroid drugs for less than 3 months. PBMC RNA was the source of the TCR library. American Thyroid Association guidelines were used to diagnose Graves' disease. The CDR3 length is 20 residues. V was clipped by 1 base and J by 0 bases; unmatched bases: 9. Looked up from germline, CDR1 is LNHNV and CDR2 is YYDKDF (reference sequence). The rearrangement links TRBV15 to TRBJ2-3; 14 nucleotides line up with TRBD2. The TCR originated in a female donor with Graves disease. The sequencing used peripheral blood mononuclear cells (PBMCs), collected at new diagnosis, from a patient treated with antithyroid drugs. CDR3 DNA sequence: TGTGCCACCAGCAGAGGTTCCGGACTAGCGGGAGGCTTCAGCACAGATACGCAGTATTTT. Residues: CATSRGSGLAGGFSTDTQYF. Together with reference TRBV15 and TRBJ2-3, the CDR3 gives the full variable domain: DAMVIQNPRYQVTQFGKPVTLSCSQTLNHNVMYWYQQKSSQAPKLLFHYYDKDFNNEADTPDNFQSRRPNTSFCFLDIRSPGLGDTAMYLCATSRGSGLAGGFSTDTQYFGPGTRLTVL.